This TCR beta chain was identified during a study of blood T cell repertoires in COVID-19. Method: immunoSEQ multiplex PCR; TCRdb's copy keeps in-frame clones and lacks some. The sample shows fewer than 250,000 clones, roughly four fifths of them seen only once. The CDR3 extends over 15 amino acids. V lost 3 bases to trimming and J lost 6 bases, with 17 bases between them. Germline-derived CDR1 and CDR2 are SGHAT and FQNNGV. This receptor was taken from a middle-aged woman with acute or convalescent COVID-19. This chain connects TRBV11-2 to TRBJ1-1, with D possibly TRBD1 on 5 matching bases. Sequenced: peripheral blood. CDR3 DNA: TGTGCCAGCAGCTTTCAGGGTTTAGGGTTGGCTGAAGCTTTCTTT. Protein: CASSFQGLGLAEAFF.